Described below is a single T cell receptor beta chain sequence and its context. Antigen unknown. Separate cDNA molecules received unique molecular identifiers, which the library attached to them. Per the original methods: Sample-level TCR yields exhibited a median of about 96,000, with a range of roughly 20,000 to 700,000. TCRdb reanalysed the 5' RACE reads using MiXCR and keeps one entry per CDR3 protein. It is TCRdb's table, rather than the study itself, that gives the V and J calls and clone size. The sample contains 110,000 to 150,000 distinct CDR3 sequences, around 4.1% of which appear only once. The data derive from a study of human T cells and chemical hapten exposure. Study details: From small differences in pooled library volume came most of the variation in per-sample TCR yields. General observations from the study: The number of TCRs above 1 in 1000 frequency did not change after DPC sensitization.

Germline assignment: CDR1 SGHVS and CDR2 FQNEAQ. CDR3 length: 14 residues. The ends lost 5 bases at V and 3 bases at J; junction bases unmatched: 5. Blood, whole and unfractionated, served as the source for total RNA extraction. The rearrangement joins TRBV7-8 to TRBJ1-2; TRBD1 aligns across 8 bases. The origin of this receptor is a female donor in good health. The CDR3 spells CASSVGQGYYGYTF. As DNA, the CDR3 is TGTGCCAGCAGCGTCGGACAGGGATACTATGGCTACACCTTC.